A single sample is the source of the 17 T cell receptor beta chains below, sequenced in a study of blood T cell repertoires in COVID-19. TCRdb keeps only in-frame clones here, not all; method: immunoSEQ multiplex PCR. The table has a few hundred thousand clones, roughly 91% seen once; the top ten hold more than 0.75%. The sequencing input was peripheral blood. These receptors were collected from a man aged 25 to 45 with acute or convalescent COVID-19.

This clone came up a few times. The rearrangement links TRBV5-1 to TRBJ1-3; D is perhaps TRBD1 (5 bases). The CDR3 sequence is 17 residues long. Germline loops: CDR1 SGHRS, CDR2 YFSETQ. V lost 4 bases, J lost 0 bases, and 17 bases lay in between. Written as DNA, the CDR3 is TGCGCCAGCAGCCAAAATCCCAGGGCCTCCTCTGGAAACACCATATATTTT. Its protein product is CASSQNPRASSGNTIYF. Full variable domain (rest looked up from reference TRBV5-1 and TRBJ1-3): KAGVTQTPRYLIKTRGQQVTLSCSPISGHRSVSWYQQTPGQGLQFLFEYFSETQRNKGNFPGRFSGRQFSNSRSEMNVSTLELGDSALYLCASSQNPRASSGNTIYFGEGSWLTVV.

This rearrangement joins TRBV24-1 to TRBJ2-5; 10 nucleotides align to TRBD1. Germline V gene lookup returns CDR1 KGHDR and CDR2 SFDVKD. V lost 5 bases, J lost 4 bases, and 6 bases stayed unmatched. The CDR3 spans 15 residues. DNA of the CDR3: TGTGCCACCAGTGGTATGACAGGGGGCGGAGAGACCCAGTACTTC. It encodes CATSGMTGGGETQYF.

The V gene is TRBV28, the J gene TRBJ1-2, with D unresolved. Per germline, CDR1 MDHEN and CDR2 SYDVKM. Trimming left V 6 bases short and J 4 bases short, with 15 bases between. The length of the CDR3 is 14 residues. CDR3 nucleotides: TGTGCCAGCAGATACACTTTAGGCGGCTATGGCTACACCTTC. It encodes CASRYTLGGYGYTF.

CDR3 in amino acids: CASSFTDRSGYGYTF. The CDR3, as DNA: TGTGCCAGCAGTTTTACCGACAGGTCTGGCTATGGCTACACCTTC. The chain combines TRBV27 with TRBJ1-2; maybe TRBD1 (6 bases). In germline, CDR1 is MNHEY, CDR2 SMNVEV (reference sequence). This CDR3 has 15 amino acids. Trimming removed 3 bases at V and 4 bases at J, with 15 bases between.

The chain has TRBV30 and TRBJ2-1; TRBD1 is a possible D gene (6 bases). The V gene's germline CDR1 is GTSNPN and CDR2 SVGIG (reference sequence). The ends were cut back, 5 bases at V and 6 bases at J, with 23 bases in the middle. The CDR3 extends over 16 amino acids. Written as DNA, the CDR3 is TGTGCCTGGGAGTTGGACCGGGGAAGGGGGAGCAATGAGCAGTTCTTC. Translating gives CAWELDRGRGSNEQFF.

This chain joins TRBV5-5 and TRBJ1-6, with D maybe TRBD1 (6 bases). Germline lookup yields CDR1 SGHKS and CDR2 YYEKEE (reference sequence). V lost 4 bases and J lost 8, with 10 bases in between. This CDR3 has 13 amino acids. The CDR3 bases are TGTGCCAGCAGCCACAGGGTAGATTCACCCCTCCACTTT. Translated, it gives CASSHRVDSPLHF.

The genes are TRBV25-1 and TRBJ1-1, with TRBD1 identical over 7 bases. The CDR3 runs to 14 residues. The V gene's germline CDR1 is MGHDK and CDR2 SYGVNS. The trim removed 5 bases at V and 1 base at J, leaving 4 bases unmatched. The CDR3 here is CASSQRQGNTEAFF. The CDR3 DNA is TGTGCCAGCAGTCAACGACAGGGGAACACTGAAGCTTTCTTT.

The V call is TRBV30, the J call TRBJ1-1, with D unclear. The ends were cut back, 3 bases at V and 2 bases at J, with 10 bases in the middle. CDR1 is GTSNPN and CDR2 is SVGIG in the germline V gene (reference sequence). This CDR3 is built from 13 residues. The CDR3 loop reads CAWSLRRNTEAFF. The CDR3 nucleotides are TGTGCCTGGAGCCTACGGAGAAACACTGAAGCTTTCTTT.

The chain employs TRBV5-4 and TRBJ2-7; 11 nucleotides align to TRBD1. Germline trimming cut 4 bases from V and 5 bases from J; bases unmatched to any gene: 14. Germline CDR1 SGHNT, CDR2 YYREEE (reference sequence). There are 17 residues in the CDR3. The CDR3 region has the DNA TGTGCCAGCAGCCATCCGAATGTCGGACAGGGGGCGAACGAGCAGTACTTC. Residues: CASSHPNVGQGANEQYF.

The V and J genes are TRBV2 and TRBJ2-5; D is unclear. In germline, CDR1 is SNHLY, CDR2 FYNNEI. Trimming left V 6 bases short and J 2 bases short, with 13 bases between. The CDR3 runs to 14 residues. For the CDR3, the DNA is TGTGCCAGCAGAGAAAGTTCACAGCAAGAGACCCAGTACTTC. It codes for CASRESSQQETQYF.

The chain uses TRBV5-1 and TRBJ1-2; no definite D call. Germline V lookup: CDR1 SGHRS, CDR2 YFSETQ. This CDR3 is built from 14 residues. V was cut by 1 base and J by 2 bases, with 9 bases left in between. The chain's CDR3 is CASSLYSSNYGYTF. The CDR3 nucleotides read TGCGCCAGCAGCTTGTACTCTTCAAACTATGGCTACACCTTC.

The genes are TRBV18 and TRBJ1-3; D unclear. The ends were cut back, 4 bases at V and 8 bases at J, with 9 bases in the middle. From germline, CDR1 is KGHSH and CDR2 LQKENI. The CDR3 is 12 amino acids. DNA of the CDR3: TGTGCCAGCTCACGTTATGTAGACACCATATATTTT. This translates into CASSRYVDTIYF.

This clone was detected only a few times. This sequence joins TRBV6-5 and TRBJ1-2, with D possibly TRBD1 on 5 matching bases. Germline lookup yields CDR1 MNHEY and CDR2 SVGAGI. The CDR3 is made up of 13 amino acids. V was clipped by 9 bases and J by 8 bases, with 19 bases between them. CDR3 DNA: TGTGCCAGTGACGGGGGAGGGTTGGGAGGCTACACCTTC. Its protein product is CASDGGGLGGYTF.

The chain links TRBV30 to TRBJ1-1, with TRBD1 identical over 7 bases. CDR3 size: 14 residues. Germline-derived CDR1 and CDR2 are GTSNPN and SVGIG (reference sequence). The trim removed 3 bases at V and 4 bases at J, leaving 8 bases unmatched. DNA for the CDR3: TGTGCCTGGAGAGGACAGGAGATAAGCACTGAAGCTTTCTTT. Translated, it gives CAWRGQEISTEAFF.

The chain employs TRBV6-5 and TRBJ2-4; 8 bases fit TRBD1. Per the germline V gene, CDR1 is MNHEY and CDR2 is SVGAGI. The CDR3 covers 12 residues. Trimming at V came to 7 bases and at J to 8 bases, leaving 4 bases not matched to a gene. The CDR3 nucleotides read TGTGCCAGCAAGGACAGGGAACACATTCAGTACTTC. Translating it yields CASKDREHIQYF.

In this sample, this clone turned up a few times. The rearrangement links TRBV5-6 to TRBJ2-7; a possible D gene is TRBD1 (6 bases). CDR1 is SGHDT and CDR2 is YYEEEE in the germline V gene. This CDR3 is built from 13 residues. V dropped 0 bases and J dropped 3 bases, with 7 bases sitting between them. The CDR3 loop is CASSLGDIYEQYF. The CDR3 DNA reads TGTGCCAGCAGCTTGGGGGACATCTACGAGCAGTACTTC.

The chain links TRBV27 to TRBJ2-7, with D perhaps TRBD1 (6 bases). CDR1 MNHEY and CDR2 SMNVEV come from the germline V gene (reference sequence). CDR3 length equals 14 residues. Trimming left V 6 bases short and J 2 bases short, with 14 bases between. The DNA for the CDR3 is TGTGCCAGCAGGCGGACAGTTCTCACCTACGAGCAGTACTTC. It yields the protein CASRRTVLTYEQYF.